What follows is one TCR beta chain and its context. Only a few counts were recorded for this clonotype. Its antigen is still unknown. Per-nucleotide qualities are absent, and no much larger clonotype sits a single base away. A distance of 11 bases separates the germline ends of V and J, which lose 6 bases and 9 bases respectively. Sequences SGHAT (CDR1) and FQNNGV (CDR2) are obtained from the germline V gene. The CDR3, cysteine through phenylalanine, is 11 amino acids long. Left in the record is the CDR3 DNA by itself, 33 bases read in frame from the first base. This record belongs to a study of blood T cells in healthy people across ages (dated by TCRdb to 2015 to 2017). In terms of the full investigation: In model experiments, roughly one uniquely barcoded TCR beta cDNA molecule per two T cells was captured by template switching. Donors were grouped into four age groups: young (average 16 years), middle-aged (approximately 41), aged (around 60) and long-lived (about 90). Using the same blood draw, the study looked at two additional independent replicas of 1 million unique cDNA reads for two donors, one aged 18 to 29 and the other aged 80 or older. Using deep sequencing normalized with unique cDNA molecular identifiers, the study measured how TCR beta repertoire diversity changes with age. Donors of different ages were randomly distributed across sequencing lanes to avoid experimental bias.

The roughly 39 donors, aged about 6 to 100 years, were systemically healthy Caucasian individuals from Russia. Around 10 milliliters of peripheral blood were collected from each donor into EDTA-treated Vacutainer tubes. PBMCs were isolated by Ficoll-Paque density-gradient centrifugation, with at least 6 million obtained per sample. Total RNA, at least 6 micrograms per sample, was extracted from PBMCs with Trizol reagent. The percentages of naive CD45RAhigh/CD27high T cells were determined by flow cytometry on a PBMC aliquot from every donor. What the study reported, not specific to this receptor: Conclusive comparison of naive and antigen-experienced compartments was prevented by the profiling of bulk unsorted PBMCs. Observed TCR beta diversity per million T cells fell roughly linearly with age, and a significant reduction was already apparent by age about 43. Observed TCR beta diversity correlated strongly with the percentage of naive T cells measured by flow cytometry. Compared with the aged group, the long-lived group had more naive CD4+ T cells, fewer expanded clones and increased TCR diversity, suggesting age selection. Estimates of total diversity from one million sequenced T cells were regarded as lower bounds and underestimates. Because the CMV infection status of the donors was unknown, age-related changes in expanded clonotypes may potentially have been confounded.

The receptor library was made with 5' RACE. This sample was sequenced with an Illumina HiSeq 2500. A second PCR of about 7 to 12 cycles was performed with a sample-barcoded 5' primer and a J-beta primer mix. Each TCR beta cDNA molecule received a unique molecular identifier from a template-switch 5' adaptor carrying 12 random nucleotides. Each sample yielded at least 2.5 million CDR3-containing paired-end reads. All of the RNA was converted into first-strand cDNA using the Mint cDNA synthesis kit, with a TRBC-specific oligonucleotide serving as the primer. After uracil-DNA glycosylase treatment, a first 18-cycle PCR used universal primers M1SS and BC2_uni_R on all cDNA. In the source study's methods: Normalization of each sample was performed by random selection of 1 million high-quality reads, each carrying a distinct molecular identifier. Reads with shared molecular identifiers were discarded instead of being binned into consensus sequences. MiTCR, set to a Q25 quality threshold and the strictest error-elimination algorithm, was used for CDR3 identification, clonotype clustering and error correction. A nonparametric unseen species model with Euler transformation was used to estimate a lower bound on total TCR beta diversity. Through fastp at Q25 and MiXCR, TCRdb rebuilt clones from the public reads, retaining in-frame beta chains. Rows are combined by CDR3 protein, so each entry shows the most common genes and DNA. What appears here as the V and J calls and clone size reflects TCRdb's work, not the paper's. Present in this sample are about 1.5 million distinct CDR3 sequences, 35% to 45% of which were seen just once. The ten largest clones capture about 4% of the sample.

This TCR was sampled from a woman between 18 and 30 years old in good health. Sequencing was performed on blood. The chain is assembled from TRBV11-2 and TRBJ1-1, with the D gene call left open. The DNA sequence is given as TGTGCCAGCAGTTCCCTAATCCAAGCTTTCTTT. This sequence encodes CASSSLIQAFF.